This TCR beta chain was identified in a study of T cell repertoires in cytomegalovirus infection. Each CDR3 protein gets one entry after TCRdb re-called the reads with MiXCR. Here the sample spans tens of thousands of distinct CDR3 sequences, about a fifth being singletons. V was shortened by 6 bases and J by 4 bases, with 4 bases between the two germline ends. The germline gives CDR1 SGHTA, CDR2 FQGTGA. The CDR3 totals 11 residues. A note on this clonotype: Its matching antigen is unknown.

The gene calls are TRBV7-3 and TRBJ1-3; no reliable D call. Sequenced here: CD8+ T cells from cultured PBMCs, sampled from culture after CMV antigen stimulation. The origin of this receptor is a human donor in good health (CMV status not recorded). Some clones in this sample may be carry-over from other donors' samples. CDR3 sequence: CASRPGNTIYF. CDR3 nucleotides: TGTGCCAGCAGACCCGGAAACACCATATATTTT.